Following are 21 T cell receptor beta chains from one sample sequenced in a study of beta chain features in type 1 diabetes. Every bit of the isolated RNA underwent reverse transcription, so sequencing read expressed TCRB transcripts. The protocol was immunoSEQ multiplex PCR, while the TCRdb copy is restricted to in-frame clones and leaves out a portion. The sample lists about 350,000 clones, about 19% occurring once. The specimen was naive CD4+ T cells from blood. The receptors originated from a woman younger than 35 in good health.

V is TRBV5-1 and J is TRBJ2-5; D is possibly TRBD2 (5 bases). The CDR3 contains 15 residues. V was clipped by 3 bases and J by 7 bases, with 19 bases between them. The germline gives CDR1 SGHRS, CDR2 YFSETQ. CDR3 nucleotide sequence: TGCGCCAGCAGCTCGAGGATTCCCGAACGGGGGACCCAGTACTTC. Residues: CASSSRIPERGTQYF.

This chain connects TRBV5-1 to TRBJ1-1, with D unclear. V lost 0 bases and J 9 bases, leaving 6 bases between the germline ends. CDR1 is SGHRS, CDR2 YFSETQ, per germline. The CDR3 consists of 11 residues. The CDR3 DNA reads as TGCGCCAGCAGCTTGGGAGGGCAAGCTTTCTTT. Its protein product is CASSLGGQAFF.

This clone was picked up a small number of times. The rearrangement joins TRBV4-1 to TRBJ1-2; 8 bases line up with TRBD1. The trim removed 2 bases at V and 6 bases at J, leaving 8 bases unmatched. Germline V gene lookup returns CDR1 MGHRA and CDR2 YSYEKL. This CDR3 comprises 15 residues. CDR3 coding DNA: TGCGCCAGCAGCCAACCAGGGGGCGGGAGCGATGGCTACACCTTC. Translated: CASSQPGGGSDGYTF.

This clone was seen a handful of times. The chain uses TRBV6-6 and TRBJ2-1; 8 bases line up with TRBD1. Germline assignment: CDR1 MNHNY and CDR2 SVGAGI (reference sequence). The CDR3 has 14 residues. Trimming removed 8 bases from V and 5 bases from J; junction bases left unmatched: 8. The CDR3 spells CASRRQGTHNEQFF. In nucleotides, the CDR3 is TGTGCCAGCCGACGACAGGGGACACACAATGAGCAGTTCTTC.

The chain is built from TRBV15 and TRBJ2-1; the D gene is possibly TRBD2 (6 bases). CDR1 and CDR2 (germline): LNHNV, YYDKDF (reference sequence). V lost 5 bases and J lost 7, with 12 bases in between. This CDR3 comprises 13 residues. CDR3 amino acids: CATSLRRGNEQFF. CDR3 sequence (DNA): TGTGCCACCAGCCTTCGACGGGGGAATGAGCAGTTCTTC.

This clone was detected only a few times. This chain connects TRBV30 to TRBJ2-7, with TRBD2 as a possible D gene (5 bases). There are 12 residues in the CDR3. Germline lookup yields CDR1 GTSNPN and CDR2 SVGIG (reference sequence). Trimming removed 5 bases from V and 3 bases from J, with 11 bases in between. The chain's CDR3 is CAWGRSGYEQYF. CDR3 DNA sequence: TGTGCCTGGGGACGCAGCGGCTACGAGCAGTACTTC.

This chain joins TRBV6-6 and TRBJ1-5, with 9 nucleotides matching TRBD1. CDR1 is MNHNY, CDR2 SVGAGI, per germline (reference sequence). V gave up 6 bases and J gave up 6 bases; unmatched junction bases: 3. The CDR3 totals 13 residues. The CDR3: CASRQGAIQPQHF. As DNA, the CDR3 is TGTGCCAGCAGACAGGGGGCTATTCAGCCCCAGCATTTT.

This clone was recorded a few times. The chain links TRBV4-2 to TRBJ2-7; 9 bases are a match to TRBD1. CDR3 length: 13 amino acids. With V trimmed by 4 bases and J by 5 bases, 3 bases remained unmatched. Per germline, CDR1 LGHNA and CDR2 YNFKEQ. The CDR3 protein is CASSLTGGDEQYF. In DNA, the CDR3 is TGTGCCAGCAGCCTGACAGGGGGGGACGAGCAGTACTTC.

The rearrangement links TRBV6-5 to TRBJ2-7; 7 nucleotides match TRBD1. V was pared by 5 bases and J by 0 bases, with 1 base of the junction left unmatched. Looked up from germline, CDR1 is MNHEY and CDR2 is SVGAGI. The CDR3 extends over 13 amino acids. The CDR3 bases are TGTGCCAGCAGTCGACAGGGCTCCTACGAGCAGTACTTC. Protein sequence: CASSRQGSYEQYF.

In DNA form, the CDR3 reads TGTGCCAGCAGCTGGGGGACTAGCGGGGGGTACGAGCAGTACTTC. This translates into CASSWGTSGGYEQYF. The rearrangement uses TRBV7-2 and TRBJ2-7; TRBD2 aligns across 15 bases. The germline V gene encodes CDR1 SGHTA and CDR2 FQGNSA. The junction had 2 bases not matched to a gene; V was cut back by 4 bases and J by 4 bases. The CDR3 is 15 amino acids.

In this sample, this clone turned up a few times. The chain is built from TRBV18 and TRBJ2-7; TRBD1 matches 7 bases. The V gene end was trimmed by 4 bases and the J gene end by 2 bases; junction bases not matched to a gene: 5. The CDR3 runs to 14 residues. Per germline, CDR1 KGHSH and CDR2 LQKENI. The CDR3 region has the DNA TGTGCCAGCTCACTGGGACAGAGCACCTACGAGCAGTACTTC. Amino acids: CASSLGQSTYEQYF. Full variable domain (rest looked up from reference TRBV18 and TRBJ2-7): NAGVMQNPRHLVRRRGQEARLRCSPMKGHSHVYWYRQLPEEGLKFMVYLQKENIIDESGMPKERFSAEFPKEGPSILRIQQVVRGDSAAYFCASSLGQSTYEQYFGPGTRLTVT.

The gene calls are TRBV21-1 and TRBJ2-5; the table's D call, TRBD1, has no DNA check behind it. TRBV21-1 is labeled a pseudogene. The CDR3 spans 13 residues. CDR3 amino acids: CASSKGALKTQYF. CDR3 coding DNA: TGTGCCAGCAGCAAAGGGGCATTAAAGACCCAGTACTTC.

This clone was picked up a small number of times. The J gene is TRBJ2-4, the V gene TRBV10-3; D not resolved. The CDR3 loop spans 16 amino acids. Trimming removed 2 bases at V and 0 bases at J, with 11 bases between. The germline V gene has CDR1 ENHRY and CDR2 SYGVKD. The DNA of the CDR3 is TGTGCCATCAGTGAGGACGCAAGACTAGCCAAAAACATTCAGTACTTC. Encoded protein: CAISEDARLAKNIQYF.

This clone has a handful of counts. The chain carries TRBV4-1 and TRBJ2-3; D is perhaps TRBD1 (5 bases). CDR3 length: 13 residues. Trimming removed 4 bases at V and 4 bases at J, with 9 bases between. Germline CDR1 reads MGHRA; CDR2 reads YSYEKL. CDR3 protein: CASSPPGPDTQYF. The CDR3 nucleotides are TGCGCCAGCAGCCCGCCAGGGCCAGATACGCAGTATTTT.

There are a few counts of this clone. The chain recombines TRBV5-6 with TRBJ1-2; D not certain. Trimming took 4 bases from V and 3 from J, leaving 19 bases between them. Looked up from germline, CDR1 is SGHDT and CDR2 is YYEEEE. There are 16 residues in the CDR3. The CDR3 DNA reads as TGTGCCAGCAGCCCTGGCCGTATCATTGACTACTATGGCTACACCTTC. It translates to CASSPGRIIDYYGYTF. The full variable domain, in which reference TRBV5-6 and TRBJ1-2 provide the parts outside the CDR3, is DAGVTQSPTHLIKTRGQQVTLRCSPKSGHDTVSWYQQALGQGPQFIFQYYEEEERQRGNFPDRFSGHQFPNYSSELNVNALLLGDSALYLCASSPGRIIDYYGYTFGSGTRLTVV.

The sample holds a few counts of this clone. The rearrangement links TRBV15 to TRBJ1-3, with D perhaps TRBD1 (6 bases). V lost 2 bases to trimming and J lost 1 base, with 6 bases between them. Germline values: CDR1 LNHNV, CDR2 YYDKDF (reference sequence). This CDR3 is built from 14 residues. This chain's CDR3 is CATSRRGSGNTIYF. The CDR3 DNA reads as TGTGCCACCAGCAGAAGGGGGTCTGGAAACACCATATATTTT.

This clone was counted only a few times. This chain uses TRBV25-1 with TRBJ2-7; 7 bases are shared with TRBD1. The V segment lost 3 bases and the J segment 2 bases; nucleotides outside the gene matches: 4. The CDR3 has 14 residues. Germline V lookup: CDR1 MGHDK, CDR2 SYGVNS. The CDR3 region is CASSESGGTYEQYF. CDR3 coding DNA: TGTGCCAGCAGTGAGTCAGGGGGAACCTACGAGCAGTACTTC.

V gene TRBV5-1 combines with J gene TRBJ2-7, with 10 bases fitting TRBD1. The CDR3 has 15 residues. J gave up 2 bases and V 4 bases, and 6 bases lay outside the gene matches. Germline CDR1 and CDR2: SGHRS and YFSETQ. This CDR3 is CASSPGGQGAYEQYF. The DNA of the CDR3 is TGCGCCAGCAGCCCCGGAGGACAGGGGGCCTACGAGCAGTACTTC.

This clone showed up just a few times. V gene TRBV29-1 combines with J gene TRBJ2-6; D gene uncertain. This CDR3 has 14 residues. Trimming stripped 3 bases from V and 2 bases from J, with 8 bases between. Germline CDR1 and CDR2: SQVTM and ANQGSEA. The CDR3 loop is CSVDDSAGANVLTF. For the CDR3, the DNA is TGCAGCGTTGATGACTCCGCTGGGGCCAACGTCCTGACTTTC.

This clone was seen a handful of times. J is TRBJ2-3 and V is TRBV28; 8 positions agree with TRBD1. Germline V gene lookup returns CDR1 MDHEN and CDR2 SYDVKM. There are 15 residues in the CDR3. Trimming at V came to 8 bases and at J to 0 bases, leaving 7 bases not matched to a gene. CDR3: CASDDRGSSTDTQYF. For the CDR3, the DNA is TGTGCCAGCGACGACAGGGGATCTAGCACAGATACGCAGTATTTT.

This clone was observed a few times. This chain joins TRBV18 and TRBJ1-1, with D possibly matching TRBD1 (5 bases). Germline loops: CDR1 KGHSH, CDR2 LQKENI. The CDR3 runs to 14 residues. The ends were cut back, 6 bases at V and 0 bases at J, with 11 bases in the middle. The CDR3 is CASSPGLMNTEAFF. The CDR3 DNA follows: TGTGCCAGCTCTCCAGGGCTCATGAACACTGAAGCTTTCTTT.